Included here is one T cell receptor (beta chain) sequence, with context. The CDR3 totals 12 residues. V lost 8 bases and J lost 5, with 15 bases in between. Germline CDR1 GTSNPN, CDR2 SVGIG (reference sequence). Only in-frame clones appear in the TCRdb table, and some are missing; sequencing was by immunoSEQ multiplex PCR. The sample contains 190,000 or so clones, approximately 92% of which appear only once. The data were obtained in a study of control samples from healthy donors and cancer patients. The specimen was blood. The chain is built from TRBV30 and TRBJ1-1; a possible D gene is TRBD1 (6 bases). The sequence was obtained from a young man in good health. The CDR3 region has the DNA TGTGCCGGCTACAGGGAGGGGACTGAAGCTTTCTTT. As protein: CAGYREGTEAFF.